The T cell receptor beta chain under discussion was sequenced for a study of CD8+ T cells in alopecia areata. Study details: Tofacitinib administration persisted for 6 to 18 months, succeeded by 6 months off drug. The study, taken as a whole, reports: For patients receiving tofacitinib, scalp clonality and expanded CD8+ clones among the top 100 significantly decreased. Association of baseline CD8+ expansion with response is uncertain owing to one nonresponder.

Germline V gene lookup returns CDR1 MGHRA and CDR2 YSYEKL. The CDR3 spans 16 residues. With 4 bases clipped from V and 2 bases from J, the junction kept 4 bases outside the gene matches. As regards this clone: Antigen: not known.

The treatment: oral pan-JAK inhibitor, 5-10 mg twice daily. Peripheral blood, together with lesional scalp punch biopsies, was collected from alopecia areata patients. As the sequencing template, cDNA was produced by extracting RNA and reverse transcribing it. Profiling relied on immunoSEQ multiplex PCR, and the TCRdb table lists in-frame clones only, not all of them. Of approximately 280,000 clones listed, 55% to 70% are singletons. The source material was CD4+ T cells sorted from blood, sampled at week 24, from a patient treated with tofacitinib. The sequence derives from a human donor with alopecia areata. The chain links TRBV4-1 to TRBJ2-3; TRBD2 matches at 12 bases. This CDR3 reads CASSLTSGGITDTQYF. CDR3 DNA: TGCGCCAGCAGCCTAACTAGCGGGGGGATCACAGATACGCAGTATTTT.